Included here is one TCR beta chain sequence, with context. Antigen: not known. With the Oncomine TCR Beta short-read assay, DNA from cultured CD4+ T cells was sequenced. TCRdb used MiXCR to reprocess the PCR reads, holding one entry per CDR3 protein. Altogether about 3,900 distinct CDR3 sequences are present, 15% to 20% being singletons, with the ten largest covering around 20%. The CDR3 extends over 20 amino acids. The germline gives CDR1 MNHNS, CDR2 SASEGT. Trimming took 1 base from V and 2 from J; bases not matched to a gene: 17. Treatment here: 10-day PBMC culture with coronavirus spike peptide pools or control peptides (ViraFEST assay). The data were taken from a study of vaccination and CD4 T cells after COVID-19. The wider study: Convalescent patients gave post-COVID blood a median approximately 100 days post-diagnosis, range 35 to 161. Cells received overlapping spike peptides from SARS-CoV-2, HCoV-NL63, HCoV-OC43 and HCoV-229E as stimulation. Samples were taken after vaccination, a median of about 79 days after dose two, with a range of 14 to 241. Whole-study findings and limits: Reactive clone data from convalescent patients indicated a median of about 90% appearing only post-vaccination.

Sequencing was performed on CD4+ T cells from blood, cultured in vitro. The TCR was taken from a human donor who had recovered from COVID-19. This chain connects TRBV6-1 to TRBJ2-4, with 7 bases aligning to TRBD1. The CDR3 DNA reads TGTGCCAGCAGTGAAGTTCCGAGGATACAGGGGAAGTCTTCCAAAAACATTCAGTACTTC. It yields the protein CASSEVPRIQGKSSKNIQYF.